The entry below gives a single T cell receptor beta chain sequence along with its context. What it binds is unknown. The sample comes from a study of T cell responses to AZD1222 COVID-19 vaccine. Points from the study as a whole: Baseline testing showed seropositivity in only a handful of AZD1222 recipients. Repertoires were obtained only post-peak T cell response.

Profiling relied on immunoSEQ multiplex PCR, and the TCRdb table lists in-frame clones only, not all of them. This sample has under 200,000 clones; over 80% occur once, and the top ten carry approximately 1.4%. V was trimmed by 0 bases and J by 1 base, leaving 3 bases between them. In germline, CDR1 is LGHNA, CDR2 YSLEER. The CDR3 is 14 amino acids. V usage is TRBV4-3 and J usage is TRBJ2-2, with D hard to call. This sequence originates from an adult in good health. Here the sequenced sample was peripheral blood, taken on day 0 of AZD1222 vaccination. The CDR3, as DNA: TGCGCCAGCAGCCAAGAGCGGAACACCGGGGAGCTGTTTTTT. It translates to CASSQERNTGELFF.